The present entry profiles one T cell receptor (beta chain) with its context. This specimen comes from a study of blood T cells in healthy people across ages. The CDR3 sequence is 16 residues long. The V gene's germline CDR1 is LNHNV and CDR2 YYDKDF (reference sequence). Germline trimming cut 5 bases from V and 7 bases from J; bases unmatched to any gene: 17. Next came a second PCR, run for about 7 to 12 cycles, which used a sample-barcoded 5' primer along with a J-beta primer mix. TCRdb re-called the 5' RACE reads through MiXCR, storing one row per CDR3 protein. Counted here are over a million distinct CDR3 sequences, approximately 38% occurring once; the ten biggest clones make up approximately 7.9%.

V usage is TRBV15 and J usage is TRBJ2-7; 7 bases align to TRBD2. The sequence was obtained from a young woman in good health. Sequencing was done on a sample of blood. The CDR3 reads CATSAPARDYYNEQYF. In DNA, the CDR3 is TGTGCCACCAGCGCCCCGGCGCGGGACTACTACAATGAGCAGTACTTC.